The clone carrying this T cell receptor beta chain was observed at least ten times. Its antigen is not known. Patients chosen for sequencing had CD8+CD57+ cells that had expanded, as shown by flow cytometry. Severe acquired aplastic anemia was present in every patient. Therapy had not been given to patients before blood sampling. These data belong to a study of CD8+CD57+ T cells in acquired aplastic anemia. Whole-study context: Sorted CD4+ and CD8+ cells yielded DNA averaging around 3.2 ug. Study outcomes and limitations: With respect to CD8+ Simpson's diversity, patients and controls did not differ significantly.

Profiles of TCR beta VDJ and CDR3 were generated from a genomic DNA template. TCRdb reprocessed the reads with MiXCR, giving one entry per CDR3 protein. The sample gives about 180,000 distinct CDR3 sequences, around 63% of which show up once; approximately 42% is in the top ten. V was cut by 0 bases and J by 0 bases, with 11 bases left in between. CDR3 size: 16 residues. Germline CDR1 and CDR2: MGHRA and YSYEKL. Specimen: sorted CD4+, CD8+, or CD8+CD57+ T cells (not recorded which) from PBMCs. The TCR originated in a human donor with aplastic anemia. The chain links TRBV4-1 to TRBJ1-1; D not resolved. The CDR3 DNA is TGCGCCAGCAGCCAAGAGGGTATCAGAATGAACACTGAAGCTTTCTTT. Its translation is CASSQEGIRMNTEAFF.